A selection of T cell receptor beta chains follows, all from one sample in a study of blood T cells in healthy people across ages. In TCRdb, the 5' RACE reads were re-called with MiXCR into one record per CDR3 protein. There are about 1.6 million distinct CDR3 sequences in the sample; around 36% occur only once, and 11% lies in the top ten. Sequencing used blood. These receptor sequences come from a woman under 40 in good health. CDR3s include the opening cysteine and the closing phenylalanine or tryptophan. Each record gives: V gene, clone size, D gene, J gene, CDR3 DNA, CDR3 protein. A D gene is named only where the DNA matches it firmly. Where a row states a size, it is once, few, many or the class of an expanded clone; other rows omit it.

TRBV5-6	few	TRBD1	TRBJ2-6	TGTGCCAGCAGCTTGGTGATAGGGACAGGGATGTCTGGGGCCAACGTCCTGACTTTC	CASSLVIGTGMSGANVLTF
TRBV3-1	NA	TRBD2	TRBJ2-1	TGTGCCAGCAGCCAAGGGTTAGCGGGAGAGCGGTTCTTC	CASSQGLAGERFF
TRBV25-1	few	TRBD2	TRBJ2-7	TGTGCCAGCAGGGGGGGGATGGGGCTCTACGAGCAGTACTTC	CASRGGMGLYEQYF
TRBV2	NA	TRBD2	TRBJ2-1	TGTGCCAGAGACGGACTAGCGGGGGACCTACTGCGGAATGAGCAGTTCTTC	CARDGLAGDLLRNEQFF
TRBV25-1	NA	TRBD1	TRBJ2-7	TGTGCCCGCAGTGGCGACAGGGGCCCGGTCCACGAGCAGTACTTC	CARSGDRGPVHEQYF
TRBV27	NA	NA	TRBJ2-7	TGTGCCAGCGGGGCAGGGAATGTCTACGAGCAGTACTTC	CASGAGNVYEQYF
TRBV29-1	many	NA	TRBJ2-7	TGCAGCGTCGTCGGGGACTTCGGGCAGTACTTC	CSVVGDFGQYF
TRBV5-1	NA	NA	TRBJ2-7	TGCGCCAGCAGCTCCTCTGCCTTATACGAGCAGTACTTC	CASSSSALYEQYF
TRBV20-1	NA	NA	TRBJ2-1	TGCAGTGCTAGTAGAGGAGGCTCCTACAATGAGCAGTTCTTC	CSASRGGSYNEQFF
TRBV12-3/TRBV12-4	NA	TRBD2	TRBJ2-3	TGTGCCAGCAGTTTGGGGCTGGGACTAACTTCAGATACGCAGTATTTT	CASSLGLGLTSDTQYF
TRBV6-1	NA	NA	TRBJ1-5	TGTGCCAGCAGGGACACCAGCAATCAGCCCCAGCATTTT	CASRDTSNQPQHF
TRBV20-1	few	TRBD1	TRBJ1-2	TGCAGTGGGGTAGGGGGCGGTGGCTACACCTTC	CSGVGGGGYTF
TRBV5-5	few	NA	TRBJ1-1	TGTGCCAGCAGCTTTGACGGGACATCTAACACTGAAGCTTTCTTT	CASSFDGTSNTEAFF
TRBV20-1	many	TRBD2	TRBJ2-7	TGCAGTGCTCGACTAGCGAGCGACGAGCAGTACTTC	CSARLASDEQYF
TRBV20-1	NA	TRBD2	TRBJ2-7	TGCAGTGCTAGAGATCCCGATGCTGCGCGGGAGACAGCCTACGAGCAGTACTTC	CSARDPDAARETAYEQYF
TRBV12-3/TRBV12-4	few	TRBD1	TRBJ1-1	TGTGCCAGCAGTTCAGGGGGCTCGAGGGCTTTCTTT	CASSSGGSRAFF
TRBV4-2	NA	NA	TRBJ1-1	TGTGCCAACAGCCCACCCCGAGCTAACATGAACACTGAAGCTTTCTTT	CANSPPRANMNTEAFF
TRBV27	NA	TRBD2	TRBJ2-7	TGTGCCAGCAGTCCATTCGTAGCGGGGGAATACGAGCAGTACTTC	CASSPFVAGEYEQYF
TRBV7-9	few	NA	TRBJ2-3	TGTGCCAGCAGCCCCCGAAGGGGACCCCGCACAGATACGCAGTATTTT	CASSPRRGPRTDTQYF
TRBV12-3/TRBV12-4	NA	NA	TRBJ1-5	TGTGCCAGCAGTTTAAACACAGGGAGCAATCAGCCCCAGCATTTT	CASSLNTGSNQPQHF
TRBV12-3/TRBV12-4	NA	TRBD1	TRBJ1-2	TGTGCCAGCAGACCCGGGACAGGGAGAGCCGGCTATGGCTACACCTTC	CASRPGTGRAGYGYTF
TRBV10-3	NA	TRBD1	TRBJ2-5	TGTGCCATCAGTGAGGGTCCAGGGGGCGAGACCCTGTACTTC	CAISEGPGGETLYF
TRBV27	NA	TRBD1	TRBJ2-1	TGTGCCAGCATCAGGACAGGTTCCTACAATGAGCAGTTCTTC	CASIRTGSYNEQFF
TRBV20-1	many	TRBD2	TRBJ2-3	TGCAGTGCCCGAGGACTAGGTCCTGGCACAGATACGCAGTATTTT	CSARGLGPGTDTQYF
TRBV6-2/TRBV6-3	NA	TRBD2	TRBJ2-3	TGTGCCAGCGCCGCTAGCGGGGGAAGGAGCACAGATACGCAGTATTTT	CASAASGGRSTDTQYF
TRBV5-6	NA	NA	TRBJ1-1	TGTGCCAGCAGCTTGCCACCCACTTTCTTT	CASSLPPTFF
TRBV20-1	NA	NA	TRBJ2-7	TGCAGTGCTAGAGATGCCGGGGAGGTCAACGAGCAGTACTTC	CSARDAGEVNEQYF
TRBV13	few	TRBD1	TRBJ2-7	TGTGCCAGCAGGCGATTCCTGGGACAGGGATCCTACGAGCAGTACTTC	CASRRFLGQGSYEQYF
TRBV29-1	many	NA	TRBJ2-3	TGCAGCGTTGAAGTGGAACGTATAGGAGATACGCAGTATTTT	CSVEVERIGDTQYF
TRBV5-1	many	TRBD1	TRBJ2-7	TGCGCCAGCAGTTGGACAGGGGTCAGCTACGAGCAGTACTTC	CASSWTGVSYEQYF
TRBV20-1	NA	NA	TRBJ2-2	TGCAGTGCTAGGTTTCAGGGCAGGGCCGGGGAGCTGTTTTTT	CSARFQGRAGELFF
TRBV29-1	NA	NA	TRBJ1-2	TGCAGCGCAGCAGGGGAATATGGCTACACCTTC	CSAAGEYGYTF
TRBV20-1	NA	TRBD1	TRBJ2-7	TGCAGTGCAACAGGGGGCAGGTACGAGCAGTACTTC	CSATGGRYEQYF
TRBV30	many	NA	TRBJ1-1	TGTGCCTCAGATTGGCGGGGCCCCAACACTGAAGCTTTCTTT	CASDWRGPNTEAFF
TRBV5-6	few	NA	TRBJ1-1	TGTGCCAGCAGCTTTAGGGGGGCGAGGACTGAAGCTTTCTTT	CASSFRGARTEAFF
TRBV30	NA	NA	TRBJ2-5	TGTGCCTGGAGTGTAGGATCGACTATCCAAGAGACCCAGTACTTC	CAWSVGSTIQETQYF
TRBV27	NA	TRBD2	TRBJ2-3	TGTGCCAGCAGTTACCTCCGGGGGGGGACAGATACGCAGTATTTT	CASSYLRGGTDTQYF
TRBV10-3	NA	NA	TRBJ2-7	TGTGCCATCAGTGAGTCGAGGCAGGGTCTTTCCGAGCAGTACTTC	CAISESRQGLSEQYF
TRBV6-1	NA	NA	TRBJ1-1	TGTGCCAGCAGTGAAGAGGGGTTTCTAATGAACACTGAAGCTTTCTTT	CASSEEGFLMNTEAFF
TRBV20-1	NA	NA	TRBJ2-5	TGCAGTCCCTCAATAGGGATCTTAACCCAGTACTTC	CSPSIGILTQYF
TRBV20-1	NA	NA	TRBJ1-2	TGCAGTGCTAGAGGCAGAAACACGCCAATTAACTATGGCTACACCTTC	CSARGRNTPINYGYTF
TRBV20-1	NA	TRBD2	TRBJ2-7	TGCAGTGCTAGTCGACTAGCGGGAGCCTACGAGCAGTACTTC	CSASRLAGAYEQYF
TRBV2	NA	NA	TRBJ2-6	TGTGCCCTCGGGACAACTGGGGCCAACGTCCTGACTTTC	CALGTTGANVLTF
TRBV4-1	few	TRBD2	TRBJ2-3	TGCGCCAGCAGCCAAGAAACTAGCGGGAAGACAGATACGCAGTATTTT	CASSQETSGKTDTQYF
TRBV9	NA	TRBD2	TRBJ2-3	TGTGCCAGCAGCGCCCACTCCAATCTAGCGGGGGCAGATACGCAGTATTTT	CASSAHSNLAGADTQYF
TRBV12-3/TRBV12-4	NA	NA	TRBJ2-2	TGTGCCAGCAACAAAGACAGGGAGGGGAGGACCGGGGAGCTGTTTTTT	CASNKDREGRTGELFF
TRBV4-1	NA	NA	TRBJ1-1	TGCGCCAGCAGCCAACAACAAGGACTTGAAGCTTTCTTT	CASSQQQGLEAFF
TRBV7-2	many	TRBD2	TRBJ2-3	TGTGCCAGCAGCTTAGAGGCGGGAGGGCGGCCAGATACGCAGTATTTT	CASSLEAGGRPDTQYF
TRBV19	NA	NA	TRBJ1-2	TGTGCCAGTAGTACAACAGGGCGCGCCTATGGCTACACCTTC	CASSTTGRAYGYTF
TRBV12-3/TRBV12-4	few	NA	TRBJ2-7	TGTGCCAGCAGTTTACACGGGATCGAGCAGTACTTC	CASSLHGIEQYF
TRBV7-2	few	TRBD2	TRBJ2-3	TGTGCCAGCAGCCCGCGTCCCGGGACTAGCGGTACTAGCACAGATACGCAGTATTTT	CASSPRPGTSGTSTDTQYF
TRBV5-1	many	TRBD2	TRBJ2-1	TGCGCCAGCAGTGGCGGGAGGGCCAACAATGAGCAGTTCTTC	CASSGGRANNEQFF